One and the same sample provided the 11 T cell receptor beta chains below, sequenced in a study of T cells in Graves' hyperthyroidism and ophthalmopathy. Amplified TCR beta CDR3 regions came from RNA transcripts. During a first-round RT-PCR of the TCR CDR3, the HTBI primer set was used. TCRdb itself ran the multiplex PCR reads through MiXCR, one entry per CDR3 protein. The sample has approximately 530,000 distinct CDR3 sequences; 15% to 20% are singletons. The sample was blood. Source of these receptors: a man aged 40-50 years with Graves' ophthalmopathy.

This clonotype was counted many times. The DNA for the CDR3 is TGCGCCAGCAGCTTGGCTGCGGGCTACAATGAGCAGTTCTTC. Translating it yields CASSLAAGYNEQFF. The chain carries TRBV5-1 and TRBJ2-1, with D possibly TRBD2 on 5 matching bases. The length of the CDR3 is 14 residues. The germline CDR1 and CDR2 sequences are SGHRS and YFSETQ. Trimming stripped 0 bases from V and 3 bases from J, with 7 bases between.

This clonotype has ten or more counts. The chain has TRBV13 and TRBJ2-7, with D perhaps TRBD1 or TRBD2 (5 bases each). The CDR3 contains 14 residues. V was shortened by 6 bases and J by 3 bases, with 15 bases between the two germline ends. Germline-derived CDR1 and CDR2 are PRHDT and FYEKMQ (reference sequence). In DNA form, the CDR3 reads TGTGCCAGCAGTTTGGGGACCCAGCGCTACGAGCAGTACTTC. Protein sequence: CASSLGTQRYEQYF.

The V call is TRBV5-1, the J call TRBJ2-7; 10 bases match TRBD1. V lost 2 bases, J lost 6 bases, and 5 bases stayed unmatched. CDR1 and CDR2 from the germline V gene are SGHRS and YFSETQ. The CDR3 is made up of 14 amino acids. CDR3 residues: CASSFGGQGREQYF. The CDR3 nucleotides read TGCGCCAGCAGCTTCGGGGGACAGGGGCGCGAGCAGTACTTC.

This clonotype showed up just a few times. The chain recombines TRBV12-3 or TRBV12-4 with TRBJ2-3, with TRBD2 matching 7 bases. CDR3 size: 14 residues. V trimming: 3 bases; J trimming: 4 bases; junction bases outside the gene matches: 4. In nucleotides, the CDR3 is TGTGCCAGCAGTTTCGGGGGGAGCCCAGATACGCAGTATTTT. Protein product: CASSFGGSPDTQYF.

The chain is built from TRBV30 and TRBJ2-3, with 14 bases fitting TRBD2. V shed 4 bases and J 1 base; nucleotides not matched to a gene: 4. Germline CDR1 reads GTSNPN; CDR2 reads SVGIG (reference sequence). This CDR3 comprises 16 residues. The CDR3 region is CAWTSGLAGGTDTQYF. Written as DNA, the CDR3 is TGTGCCTGGACCTCGGGACTAGCGGGAGGCACAGATACGCAGTATTTT.

This clonotype appeared a few times. V usage is TRBV7-8 and J usage is TRBJ1-4; D call uncertain. Per germline, CDR1 SGHVS and CDR2 FQNEAQ. CDR3 length: 15 residues. V lost 5 bases and J 0 bases, leaving 10 bases between the germline ends. The CDR3 region has the DNA TGTGCCAGCAGCCCCCAGGCTGCAACTAATGAAAAACTGTTTTTT. Residues: CASSPQAATNEKLFF.

V and J are TRBV5-4 and TRBJ2-7; perhaps D is TRBD1 or TRBD2 (5 bases each). CDR1 and CDR2 from the germline V gene are SGHNT and YYREEE (reference sequence). The CDR3 sequence is 15 residues long. With 0 bases removed from V and 6 bases from J, the gap between germline ends came to 16 bases. Here the CDR3 DNA reads TGTGCCAGCAGCTTGGAAGGGTCCCTGGGGGTCGAGCAGTACTTC. Its protein product is CASSLEGSLGVEQYF.

This clonotype was observed a handful of times. This CDR3 is CASTGGWDTEAFF. CDR3 coding DNA: TGTGCCAGTACAGGGGGCTGGGACACTGAAGCTTTCTTT. This chain uses TRBV3-1 with TRBJ1-1; 9 bases are shared with TRBD1. The V gene end was trimmed by 9 bases and the J gene end by 3 bases; junction bases not matched to a gene: 5. The CDR3 totals 13 residues. CDR1 LGHDT and CDR2 YNNKEL come from the germline V gene (reference sequence).

This clonotype showed up just a few times. The chain couples TRBV6-2 or TRBV6-3 to TRBJ1-6, with D perhaps TRBD1 (6 bases). Germline lookup yields CDR1 MNHEY and CDR2 SVGEGT. The CDR3 contains 17 residues. Between the trimmed V and J ends, which lost 7 bases and 0 bases, there was a span of 16 bases. The CDR3 coding sequence is TGTGCCAGCACCAAACCCGGACAGAGCTCCTATAATTCACCCCTCCACTTT. Its protein product is CASTKPGQSSYNSPLHF.

V usage is TRBV12-3 or TRBV12-4 and J usage is TRBJ1-1, with D possibly matching TRBD1 (5 bases). V was cut by 3 bases and J by 6 bases, with 17 bases left in between. The CDR3 has 15 residues. For the CDR3, the DNA is TGTGCCAGCAGTTTCCTCCGGGACCCAAGGGCTGAAGCTTTCTTT. Translation: CASSFLRDPRAEAFF.

This clonotype showed up just a few times. J is TRBJ1-1 and V is TRBV18; TRBD1 aligns across 8 bases. Looked up from germline, CDR1 is KGHSH and CDR2 is LQKENI. The J segment lost 1 base and the V segment lost 3 bases, leaving 4 bases of the junction unmatched. CDR3 length equals 15 residues. This CDR3 reads CASSPTGVGNTEAFF. For the CDR3, the DNA is TGTGCCAGCTCACCGACAGGGGTGGGGAACACTGAAGCTTTCTTT.